This is a list of T cell receptor beta chains from one sample in a study of monozygotic twins with inflammatory bowel disease. With the 5' RACE reads reprocessed, TCRdb shows one record per CDR3 protein and no DNA. This table holds a few hundred thousand distinct CDR3 sequences. Sequenced: blood. All receptors derive from a human donor with ulcerative colitis or Crohn's disease, or a healthy co-twin of an affected twin (not recorded which). CDR3s include the opening cysteine and the closing phenylalanine or tryptophan.

length | J | V | CDR3
17 | TRBJ1-3 | TRBV15 | CATSRSNRQFSGNTIYF
13 | TRBJ1-1 | TRBV10-3 | CAISVEQGLEAFF
14 | TRBJ2-7 | TRBV20-1 | CSASRPQGRYEQYF
14 | TRBJ2-7 | TRBV2 | CASFLPTSSYEQYF
14 | TRBJ1-1 | TRBV10-3 | CAISVGGGDTEAFF
15 | TRBJ2-1 | TRBV6-5 | CASSYSREVPGEQFF
15 | TRBJ2-5 | TRBV7-3 | CASSPSGGAGETQYF
15 | TRBJ2-3 | TRBV20-1 | CSAQGLAGGPDTQYF
15 | TRBJ2-7 | TRBV7-6 | CASSRRTSGSYEQYF
15 | TRBJ2-3 | TRBV2 | CAFLDFQFSTDTQYF
19 | TRBJ2-1 | TRBV4-1 | CASSPGQGVFVWSYNEQFF
14 | TRBJ1-2 | TRBV4-1 | CASSHPDSPYGYTF
14 | TRBJ2-3 | TRBV29-1 | CSVGLKDHTDTQYF
16 | TRBJ2-1 | TRBV27 | CASSFIGSARVNEQFF
13 | TRBJ2-7 | TRBV5-5 | CASRPGVLYEQYF
14 | TRBJ1-5 | TRBV10-2 | CASSELGFNQPQHF
18 | TRBJ2-7 | TRBV3-1 | CASSQAMSTGVGPYEQYF
12 | TRBJ2-3 | TRBV29-1 | CSASTGPDTQYF
15 | TRBJ2-5 | TRBV20-1 | CSARLSRASQETQYF
15 | TRBJ2-5 | TRBV10-3 | CAISEGGAPQETQYF
13 | TRBJ2-7 | TRBV29-1 | CSARAFGVLEQYF
15 | TRBJ2-3 | TRBV7-6 | CASSLGGGGPDTQYF
15 | TRBJ2-3 | TRBV5-6 | CASSLGGPNTDTQYF
18 | TRBJ1-2 | TRBV6-1 | CASSSTSPTLGSGYGYTF
15 | TRBJ2-2 | TRBV2 | CASSEAGVDTGELFF
18 | TRBJ2-1 | TRBV20-1 | CSARSQTSGGAFGNEQFF
13 | TRBJ2-3 | TRBV5-1 | CASCRGGDDTQYF
12 | TRBJ2-1 | TRBV7-2 | CASSSFYNEQFF
13 | TRBJ2-5 | TRBV7-8 | CASSWQRQETQYF
12 | TRBJ1-6 | TRBV4-1 | CASSQGFSPLHF
15 | TRBJ2-1 | TRBV20-1 | CSARDPGQGAWEQFF
12 | TRBJ1-1 | TRBV6-5 | CASSSENTEAFF
14 | TRBJ2-7 | TRBV6-2/TRBV6-3 | CASARTGGAYEQYF
15 | TRBJ2-7 | TRBV5-1 | CASSPSGRASYEQYF
12 | TRBJ2-1 | TRBV7-2 | CASSPVHGEQFF
14 | TRBJ1-1 | TRBV10-3 | CAISETASPTEAFF
15 | TRBJ2-1 | TRBV5-4 | CASSPQEGWVDEQFF
13 | TRBJ1-5 | TRBV12-3/TRBV12-4 | CASRVSENQPQHF
14 | TRBJ2-1 | TRBV20-1 | CSATGVAGTNEQFF
12 | TRBJ1-2 | TRBV20-1 | CSALQGHYGYTF
15 | TRBJ2-5 | TRBV19 | CASSIGWQQSETQYF
15 | TRBJ2-2 | TRBV19 | CASRKGLAATGELFF
18 | TRBJ2-6 | TRBV15 | CATSRSRDRGTGANVLTF
15 | TRBJ2-5 | TRBV7-6 | CASSSQGSVGETQYF
15 | TRBJ2-4 | TRBV20-1 | CSARELAGNKNIQYF
16 | TRBJ1-4 | TRBV2 | CASSILLSPTNEKLFF
15 | TRBJ1-1 | TRBV1 | CTSSQNRKRYTEAFF
15 | TRBJ2-1 | TRBV27 | CASSPSEGIYNEQFF
14 | TRBJ2-1 | TRBV5-1 | CASFSGGGYNEQFF
16 | TRBJ1-1 | TRBV5-1 | CASSRSGRSMNTEAFF
14 | TRBJ2-3 | TRBV28 | CASTTHRVPDTQYF
16 | TRBJ2-1 | TRBV10-3 | CAISESLAGAENEQFF